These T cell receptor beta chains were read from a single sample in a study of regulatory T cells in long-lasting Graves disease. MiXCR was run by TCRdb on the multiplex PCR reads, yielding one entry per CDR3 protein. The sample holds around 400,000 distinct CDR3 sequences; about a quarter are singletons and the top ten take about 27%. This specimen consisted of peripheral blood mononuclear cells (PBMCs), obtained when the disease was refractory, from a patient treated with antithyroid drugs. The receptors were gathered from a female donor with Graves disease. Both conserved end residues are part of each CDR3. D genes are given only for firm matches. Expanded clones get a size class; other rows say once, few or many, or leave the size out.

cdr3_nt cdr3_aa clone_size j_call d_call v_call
TGCAGTGCAAAGACCGGGACGGTGAACACTGAAGCTTTCTTT CSAKTGTVNTEAFF few TRBJ1-1 NA TRBV20-1
TGTGCCAGCAGCCCGGGGGGGGTAGCTGGGGCCAACGTCCTGACTTTC CASSPGGVAGANVLTF few TRBJ2-6 TRBD2 TRBV7-2
TGTGCCAGCAGCTCGACTGGGGATTCACCCCTCCACTTT CASSSTGDSPLHF once TRBJ1-6 NA TRBV9
TGCAGTGCTCCGGGACTAAGGACAGATACGCAGTATTTT CSAPGLRTDTQYF NA TRBJ2-3 TRBD2 TRBV20-1
TGTGCCAGCAGTGACACAGGGGTGGGAAACATTCAGTACTTC CASSDTGVGNIQYF many TRBJ2-4 TRBD1 TRBV2
TGTGCCAGCAGCCCAACGCGCACGAGGACAAGGGAGGTAGAGACCCAGTACTTC CASSPTRTRTREVETQYF many TRBJ2-5 NA TRBV7-9
TGTGCCAGCAGTGACACACTGGGACAGGGACCCTCTGGGGCCAACGTCCTGACTTTC CASSDTLGQGPSGANVLTF few TRBJ2-6 TRBD1 TRBV25-1
TGTGCCAGCTACCCATTTCCGAACGCTGAAGCTTTCTTT CASYPFPNAEAFF NA TRBJ1-1 NA TRBV27
TGTGCCAGCAGCTTATCTCCTCCGCGGATGGACCATTGGGAGACCCAGTACTTC CASSLSPPRMDHWETQYF many TRBJ2-5 NA TRBV11-2
TGTGCCAGCGCTAACTACGAGCAGTACTTC CASANYEQYF many TRBJ2-7 NA TRBV2
TGTGCCTGGGGGACTAGTCAACAGCAGTACTTC CAWGTSQQQYF few TRBJ2-7 TRBD2 TRBV30
TGCGCCAGCAGCTTCTTCGGACCTGGCACAGATACGCAGTATTTT CASSFFGPGTDTQYF NA TRBJ2-3 NA TRBV5-1
TGTGCCAGCAGTGCCAGGGGACAGTCAAATCAGCCCCAGCATTTT CASSARGQSNQPQHF NA TRBJ1-5 TRBD1 TRBV12-3/TRBV12-4
TGTGCCAGCAGTTTCCGGGGGGGTGCTTTCTTT CASSFRGGAFF few TRBJ1-1 NA TRBV28
TGCAGTGCTAGGCCCGGGCTGAACACCGGGGAGCTGTTTTTT CSARPGLNTGELFF once TRBJ2-2 NA TRBV20-1
TGTGCCAGCAGTTACTTGGGCCCTCTAGCGGGAACTTCCTACGAGCAGTACTTC CASSYLGPLAGTSYEQYF few TRBJ2-7 TRBD2 TRBV6-2/TRBV6-3
TGTGCCAGCAGCACTACCGGAGGGGGCTTACGTGGCTACACCTTC CASSTTGGGLRGYTF NA TRBJ1-2 TRBD1 TRBV6-1
TGCAGTGCTAGAGAACAGGGGGCCAGGGGAAAACTGTTTTTT CSAREQGARGKLFF many TRBJ1-4 TRBD1 TRBV20-1
TGTGCCAGCAGCCAAGGACTAGCCTCCGAGCAGTACTTC CASSQGLASEQYF NA TRBJ2-7 TRBD2 TRBV3-1
TGTGCCAGCAGTGAAAGGAGTTATAATTCACCCCTCCACTTT CASSERSYNSPLHF many TRBJ1-6 NA TRBV2
TGCGCCAGCAGCTTGTCAGTTTTAGACACTGAAGCTTTCTTT CASSLSVLDTEAFF NA TRBJ1-1 NA TRBV5-1
TGTGCCAGCAGCTTAGCTTTAATGAACACTGAAGCTTTCTTT CASSLALMNTEAFF many TRBJ1-1 NA TRBV7-2
TGTGCCAGCTCACCACGTGAGCAGGGGCCCTACGAGCAGTACTTC CASSPREQGPYEQYF NA TRBJ2-7 NA TRBV18
TGTGCCATCAGTGATCAGGGACTGGGCAATCAGCCCCAGCATTTT CAISDQGLGNQPQHF NA TRBJ1-5 NA TRBV10-3
TGTGCCACCCCCATATCTACCGAAGCTTTCTTT CATPISTEAFF few TRBJ1-1 NA TRBV24-1
TGTGCCAGCAGTTACGGGGCTAGGAATGGCTACACCTTC CASSYGARNGYTF few TRBJ1-2 NA TRBV6-5
TGCAGTGCTAGAGGGACAGGGCCTAACTATGGCTACACCTTC CSARGTGPNYGYTF NA TRBJ1-2 TRBD1 TRBV20-1
TGTGCCAGCAGCCAAGGACAGGGGCTACCACCCCTCCACTTT CASSQGQGLPPLHF few TRBJ1-6 TRBD1 TRBV3-1
TGTGCCACGATACAGGGAAATACGCAGTATTTT CATIQGNTQYF NA TRBJ2-3 NA TRBV6-5
TGTGCCAGCAGCTTAAGCGGGGGCACTGAAGCTTTCTTT CASSLSGGTEAFF many TRBJ1-1 NA TRBV7-2
TGTGCCAGCAGCGCCACAGGGTCCGAGCAGTACTTC CASSATGSEQYF NA TRBJ2-7 NA TRBV7-8
TGTGCCAGCAGTGGGACAGTTAATCAGCCCCAGCATTTT CASSGTVNQPQHF few TRBJ1-5 TRBD1 TRBV12-3/TRBV12-4
TGCAGTGCTAGTAATGCGGGACGAAACCAAGAGACCCAGTACTTC CSASNAGRNQETQYF NA TRBJ2-5 NA TRBV20-1
TGTGCCTGGAGTGCCCAGACAGGTCTATTGGAAAAACTGTTTTTT CAWSAQTGLLEKLFF few TRBJ1-4 NA TRBV30
TGTGCCTCAAAAATGGGACGACGGACCTCTGGGGCCAACGTCCTGACTTTC CASKMGRRTSGANVLTF many TRBJ2-6 NA TRBV7-9
TGTGCCAGTAGTATAACGACAGGAGGTGGAAACACCATATATTTT CASSITTGGGNTIYF NA TRBJ1-3 NA TRBV19
TGTGCCAGCAGTATTATGGAGGGTCAGCCCCAGCATTTT CASSIMEGQPQHF many TRBJ1-5 NA TRBV28
TGTGCCAGCAGCCATGGTTCTAGCGGGATCAGAACCTACGAGCAGTACTTC CASSHGSSGIRTYEQYF few TRBJ2-7 TRBD2 TRBV7-2
TGTGCCAGCAGTGAATATTGGGTAGAGGTCTATGGCTACACCTTC CASSEYWVEVYGYTF few TRBJ1-2 NA TRBV25-1
TGTGCCAGCAGTGCACTGCGGGGGAGCTCCTACGAGCAGTACTTC CASSALRGSSYEQYF many TRBJ2-7 TRBD2 TRBV2